The 26 T cell receptor beta chains presented below share a single source sample, sequenced in a study of T cell changes during pregnancy in multiple sclerosis. Using immunoSEQ multiplex PCR, the repertoire was profiled, and TCRdb retains in-frame clones only, with some absent. The data contain about 36,000 clones, approximately 90% of them singletons. Sequences were derived from CD8+ T cells from peripheral blood mononuclear cells, sampled in the third trimester of pregnancy. These TCRs come from a female donor with multiple sclerosis, enrolled in a pregnancy study.

This chain uses TRBV2 with TRBJ1-1; D is unresolved. Trimming took off 11 bases at V and 4 bases at J, with 17 bases between the two ends. CDR3 length equals 13 residues. Germline V gives CDR1 SNHLY, CDR2 FYNNEI. The CDR3 region has the DNA TGTGCCCTCGACGGGTTGGAGGGCACTGAAGCTTTCTTT. This sequence encodes CALDGLEGTEAFF.

This chain joins TRBV7-2 and TRBJ1-2; 9 bases are a match to TRBD1. The CDR3 totals 16 residues. CDR1 is SGHTA, CDR2 FQGNSA, per germline. V gave up 4 bases and J gave up 6 bases; unmatched junction bases: 12. The CDR3 loop reads CASSSPGTGLPDGYTF. DNA of the CDR3: TGTGCCAGCAGCTCACCCGGGACAGGGCTCCCAGATGGCTACACCTTC.

CDR3 amino acids: CASTPFGLAGGGEQFF. The CDR3 DNA is TGTGCCAGCACCCCCTTTGGGCTAGCGGGGGGGGGTGAGCAGTTCTTC. The chain links TRBV9 to TRBJ2-1, with TRBD2 identical over 12 bases. The CDR3 loop spans 16 amino acids. Trimming took 6 bases from V and 9 from J; bases not matched to a gene: 13. The V gene's germline CDR1 is SGDLS and CDR2 YYNGEE.

The chain uses TRBV6-5 and TRBJ2-5; either TRBD1 or TRBD2 may fit D (5 bases each). The last part of the DNA fits TRBJ2-7 better; the J call may be wrong. The germline V gene encodes CDR1 MNHEY and CDR2 SVGAGI. The CDR3 extends over 14 amino acids. This chain's CDR3 is CASSSTVGAYEQYF. CDR3 DNA: TGTGCCAGCAGCTCGACTGTGGGGGCCTACGAGCAGTACTTC.

This chain connects TRBV5-1 to TRBJ2-7; the match to TRBD1 covers 7 bases. The CDR3 extends over 15 amino acids. J lost 7 bases, V lost 7 bases, and 17 bases had no gene match. CDR1 is SGHRS and CDR2 is YFSETQ in the germline V gene. The CDR3 region is CASREERQGQGEQYF. The DNA for the CDR3 is TGCGCCAGCCGCGAAGAGAGACAGGGCCAAGGAGAGCAGTACTTC.

The chain combines TRBV6-4 with TRBJ2-1; D may be TRBD2 (7 bases). CDR1 and CDR2 from the germline V gene are MRHNA and SNTAGT. This CDR3 contains 13 residues. V was clipped by 5 bases and J by 6 bases, with 11 bases between them. As DNA, the CDR3 is TGTGCCAGCAGTTCGGGGGGCATCAATGAGCAGTTCTTC. Protein product: CASSSGGINEQFF.

The J gene is TRBJ1-2, the V gene TRBV4-1, with 7 bases lining up with TRBD1. Germline V gene sequence: CDR1 MGHRA, CDR2 YSYEKL. The CDR3 runs 14 residues. The V gene end was trimmed by 0 bases and the J gene end by 7 bases; junction bases not matched to a gene: 5. The CDR3: CASSQDHRGGGYTF. As DNA, the CDR3 is TGCGCCAGCAGCCAAGATCACAGGGGAGGTGGCTACACCTTC.

The chain employs TRBV7-9 and TRBJ1-5; 7 positions agree with TRBD1. This CDR3 comprises 14 residues. Germline loops: CDR1 SEHNR, CDR2 FQNEAQ (reference sequence). J gave up 6 bases and V 3 bases, and 5 bases lay outside the gene matches. The CDR3, as DNA: TGTGCCAGCAGCTTTACAGGGGCCCCTCAGCCCCAGCATTTT. Its protein product is CASSFTGAPQPQHF.

V gene TRBV6-1 combines with J gene TRBJ2-7, with TRBD2 matching over 12 bases. The germline V gene has CDR1 MNHNS and CDR2 SASEGT. J gave up 2 bases and V 2 bases, and 1 base lay outside the gene matches. The CDR3 loop spans 15 amino acids. The CDR3 loop is CASSESSGGAYEQYF. CDR3 DNA: TGTGCCAGCAGTGAATCTAGCGGGGGGGCCTACGAGCAGTACTTC.

The chain recombines TRBV5-8 with TRBJ2-7; D is perhaps TRBD2 (7 bases). This CDR3 spans 15 amino acids. CDR1 is SGHTS, CDR2 YDEGEE, per germline. Trimming left V 0 bases short and J 8 bases short, with 18 bases between. The CDR3 region has the DNA TGTGCCAGCAGCTTGGTTCGGGGGGCCCTACTCCAGCAGTACTTC. It is translated as CASSLVRGALLQQYF.

The gene calls are TRBV5-1 and TRBJ1-4, with D possibly being TRBD1 (5 bases). The germline V and J ends were trimmed by 4 bases and 7 bases, with 26 bases remaining between them. The CDR3 covers 18 residues. Looked up from germline, CDR1 is SGHRS and CDR2 is YFSETQ. The CDR3 bases are TGCGCCAGCAGCCCCCCAAAGGGGCCCACCCCGCAGGGTGAAAAACTGTTTTTT. This translates into CASSPPKGPTPQGEKLFF.

This clone was seen a single time. The rearrangement links TRBV4-1 to TRBJ1-5; a possible D gene is TRBD1 (5 bases). This CDR3 region has 15 residues. Trimming took 3 bases from V and 0 from J, leaving 9 bases between them. The V gene's germline CDR1 is MGHRA and CDR2 YSYEKL. The CDR3 loop is CASSQGGYSNQPQHF. The DNA for the CDR3 is TGCGCCAGCAGCCAGGGGGGGTATAGCAATCAGCCCCAGCATTTT.

V usage is TRBV19 and J usage is TRBJ1-1; D is possibly TRBD1 (6 bases). The CDR3 has 15 residues. The V gene lost 0 bases and the J gene lost 6 bases, with 14 bases spanning the gap. Germline-derived CDR1 and CDR2 are LNHDA and SQIVND (reference sequence). As DNA, the CDR3 is TGTGCCAGTAGTATAGAATACAGGGTTATCGCTGAAGCTTTCTTT. This translates into CASSIEYRVIAEAFF. Drawing the rest from reference TRBV19 and TRBJ1-1, the complete variable domain is DGGITQSPKYLFRKEGQNVTLSCEQNLNHDAMYWYRQDPGQGLRLIYYSQIVNDFQKGDIAEGYSVSREKKESFPLTVTSAQKNPTAFYLCASSIEYRVIAEAFFGQGTRLTVV.

The CDR3 nucleotides are TGTGCCAGCAGCGGACAGGGGCATAGCAATCAGCCCCAGCATTTT. Its translation: CASSGQGHSNQPQHF. This chain uses TRBV7-9 with TRBJ1-5; 9 nucleotides match TRBD1. Germline V gene sequence: CDR1 SEHNR, CDR2 FQNEAQ (reference sequence). J lost 0 bases, V lost 5 bases, and 2 bases had no gene match. The CDR3 covers 15 residues.

This clone was seen more than once but under ten times. The chain employs TRBV7-3 and TRBJ2-1; TRBD1 aligns across 7 bases. After removal of 4 bases from V and 3 bases from J, the junction contained 6 bases not matched to a gene. This CDR3 has 15 amino acids. Looked up from germline, CDR1 is SGHTA and CDR2 is FQGTGA. CDR3 sequence reads: CASSSDRVGYNEQFF. The CDR3 region has the DNA TGTGCCAGCAGCTCCGACAGGGTGGGCTACAATGAGCAGTTCTTC.

The CDR3 DNA reads TGTGCCAGCAGCTTATCAAACACTGAAGCTTTCTTT. This codes for CASSLSNTEAFF. This chain uses TRBV7-9 with TRBJ1-1; D is undetermined. The CDR3 length is 12 residues. The ends were cut back, 2 bases at V and 2 bases at J, with 3 bases in the middle. Germline CDR1 reads SEHNR; CDR2 reads FQNEAQ (reference sequence). The complete variable domain, with remaining parts taken from reference TRBV7-9 and TRBJ1-1, reads DTGVSQNPRHKITKRGQNVTFRCDPISEHNRLYWYRQTLGQGPEFLTYFQNEAQLEKSRLLSDRFSAERPKGSFSTLEIQRTEQGDSAMYLCASSLSNTEAFFGQGTRLTVV.

The genes are TRBV5-1 and TRBJ1-1; TRBD1 aligns across 10 bases. V lost 3 bases to trimming and J lost 4 bases; unmatched junction nucleotides: 3. This CDR3 is built from 14 residues. CDR1 SGHRS and CDR2 YFSETQ come from the germline V gene. CDR3 nucleotide sequence: TGCGCCAGCAGCTCGGGACAGGGGTTCACTGAAGCTTTCTTT. Its protein product is CASSSGQGFTEAFF.

The V call is TRBV4-3, the J call TRBJ2-3; 9 positions match TRBD2. V lost 4 bases, J lost 4 bases, and 9 bases stayed unmatched. The CDR3 is made up of 16 amino acids. Germline values: CDR1 LGHNA, CDR2 YSLEER. The CDR3 nucleotides are TGCGCCAGCAGCCCGGACCAGGGCGGGGGGGCAGATACGCAGTATTTT. This codes for CASSPDQGGGADTQYF.

The rearrangement links TRBV11-2 to TRBJ2-5; 8 bases are a match to TRBD2. V shed 4 bases, J shed 4 bases, and the junction held 5 bases outside the gene matches. The germline V gene encodes CDR1 SGHAT and CDR2 FQNNGV. The CDR3 contains 14 residues. CDR3 bases: TGTGCCAGCAGCTACGTAGCGGGGCGAGAGACCCAGTACTTC. The encoded protein is CASSYVAGRETQYF.

The J gene is TRBJ2-1, the V gene TRBV19; TRBD2 matches 13 bases. Germline CDR1 is LNHDA and CDR2 is SQIVND (reference sequence). This CDR3 region has 15 residues. J gave up 4 bases and V 6 bases, and 3 bases lay outside the gene matches. CDR3 loop: CASSLLAGGYNEQFF. The CDR3 DNA is TGTGCCAGTAGCCTACTAGCGGGGGGGTACAATGAGCAGTTCTTC.

By share, this clone ranks as medium-sized. This chain joins TRBV28 and TRBJ2-5, with D possibly matching TRBD1 (6 bases). The CDR3 runs 13 residues. The germline gives CDR1 MDHEN, CDR2 SYDVKM. Here the CDR3 reads CVSQGPILGTQYF. DNA for the CDR3: TGTGTATCCCAGGGGCCTATCTTGGGGACCCAGTACTTC.

The gene calls are TRBV9 and TRBJ2-1; a possible D gene is TRBD1 (5 bases). Germline assignment: CDR1 SGDLS and CDR2 YYNGEE. CDR3 size: 12 residues. Trimming removed 0 bases from V and 10 bases from J, with 8 bases in between. The CDR3 DNA reads as TGTGCCAGCAGCGTAGAATGGGGCGAGCAGTTCTTC. Translating gives CASSVEWGEQFF.

The chain has TRBV6-6 and TRBJ1-6; a weak D match, TRBD1 (6 bases). The CDR3 contains 15 residues. Germline V gene lookup returns CDR1 MNHNY and CDR2 SVGAGI (reference sequence). Deletions cut 0 bases from V and 10 bases from J, with 13 bases between. The CDR3 coding sequence is TGTGCCAGCAGTTACTCGAAACAGGGCGGATCACCCCTCCACTTT. Amino acid sequence: CASSYSKQGGSPLHF.

The chain is built from TRBV4-1 and TRBJ1-5; unclear D gene. Per the germline V gene, CDR1 is MGHRA and CDR2 is YSYEKL. This CDR3 is built from 14 residues. V was cut by 4 bases and J by 1 base, with 8 bases left in between. CDR3 in DNA: TGCGCCAGCAGCCCGACGGGAAGCAATCAGCCCCAGCATTTT. Protein: CASSPTGSNQPQHF.

This chain uses TRBV5-1 with TRBJ2-7; D not resolved. The V end was cut by 1 base, the J end by 2 bases, with 13 bases between. This CDR3 has 15 residues. Germline lookup yields CDR1 SGHRS and CDR2 YFSETQ. This CDR3 reads CASSLSSTSPYEQYF. As DNA, the CDR3 is TGCGCCAGCAGCTTGAGCTCGACTTCCCCCTACGAGCAGTACTTC.

V and J are TRBV2 and TRBJ2-1; D perhaps matches TRBD1 (6 bases). Germline values: CDR1 SNHLY, CDR2 FYNNEI. The ends were cut back, 8 bases at V and 0 bases at J, with 11 bases in the middle. The CDR3 extends over 14 amino acids. The CDR3 spells CASLGQSSYNEQFF. DNA of the CDR3: TGTGCCAGCCTTGGACAGAGCTCCTACAATGAGCAGTTCTTC.